The 12 T cell receptor beta chains given below trace back to one sample, sequenced in a study of T cell responses to AZD1222 COVID-19 vaccine. TCRdb's copy holds only in-frame clones and misses some; the assay was immunoSEQ multiplex PCR. The table records fewer than 110,000 clones, roughly 87% of them present only once. The starting material was peripheral blood, obtained on day 0 of AZD1222 vaccination. The receptors here all came from an adult in good health.

The J gene is TRBJ1-5, the V gene TRBV13; D not certain. The V gene's germline CDR1 is PRHDT and CDR2 FYEKMQ (reference sequence). This CDR3 contains 13 residues. V was clipped by 5 bases and J by 1 base, with 6 bases between them. The CDR3 sequence: CASSAGSNQPQHF. CDR3 DNA: TGTGCCAGCAGCGCCGGGAGCAATCAGCCCCAGCATTTT.

The chain carries TRBV7-3 and TRBJ2-3; 7 bases fit TRBD2. Germline V gives CDR1 SGHTA, CDR2 FQGTGA. Losses at the gene ends were 6 bases for V and 0 bases for J; bases not matched to a gene: 6. The CDR3 length is 15 residues. In DNA, the CDR3 is TGTGCCAGCAGACCTAGCGGAAGGAGCACAGATACGCAGTATTTT. Its translation: CASRPSGRSTDTQYF. The full variable domain, completed using reference TRBV7-3 and TRBJ2-3, is GAGVSQTPSNKVTEKGKYVELRCDPISGHTALYWYRQSLGQGPEFLIYFQGTGAADDSGLPNDRFFAVRPEGSVSTLKIQRTERGDSAVYLCASRPSGRSTDTQYFGPGTRLTVL.

This chain uses TRBV6-5 with TRBJ2-3; D remains unclear. Germline V gives CDR1 MNHEY, CDR2 SVGAGI. The CDR3 length is 13 residues. The V gene lost 2 bases and the J gene lost 2 bases, with 5 bases spanning the gap. The CDR3 sequence is CASSYGDTDTQYF. CDR3 sequence (DNA): TGTGCCAGCAGTTACGGGGACACAGATACGCAGTATTTT.

The chain carries TRBV19 and TRBJ2-1, with D uncertain. Trimming removed 0 bases from V and 10 bases from J, with 13 bases in between. Germline assignment: CDR1 LNHDA and CDR2 SQIVND (reference sequence). The CDR3 contains 14 residues. CDR3 sequence (DNA): TGTGCCAGTAGTATAGATTGGCTAGTCGTCGAGCAGTTCTTC. It translates to CASSIDWLVVEQFF.

V usage is TRBV27 and J usage is TRBJ2-1; 7 bases agree with TRBD2. The germline V gene has CDR1 MNHEY and CDR2 SMNVEV (reference sequence). The junction had 10 bases not matched to a gene; V was cut back by 6 bases and J by 8 bases. CDR3 size: 14 residues. The CDR3 region is CASRTSRYRDEQFF. The CDR3 DNA is TGTGCCAGCAGGACTAGCCGGTATAGGGATGAGCAGTTCTTC.

A single count supports this clone. The chain employs TRBV9 and TRBJ1-2, with D unresolved. There are 13 residues in the CDR3. Trimming stripped 4 bases from V and 6 bases from J, with 13 bases between. Germline V gene sequence: CDR1 SGDLS, CDR2 YYNGEE. CDR3 sequence: CASSLGGGNGYTF. As DNA, the CDR3 is TGTGCCAGCAGCCTGGGTGGAGGGAATGGCTACACCTTC.

The chain uses TRBV12-3 or TRBV12-4 and TRBJ2-1; no firm D call. Trimming took off 3 bases at V and 9 bases at J, with 6 bases between the two ends. There are 11 residues in the CDR3. CDR3 loop: CASSFGGEQFF. The CDR3 DNA follows: TGTGCCAGCAGTTTTGGTGGTGAGCAGTTCTTC.

This rearrangement joins TRBV4-2 to TRBJ1-4, with 7 bases identical to TRBD1. V shed 0 bases, J shed 8 bases, and the junction held 6 bases outside the gene matches. Germline CDR1 and CDR2: LGHNA and YNFKEQ. The CDR3 spans 15 residues. CDR3 DNA: TGTGCCAGCAGCCAAGATGAGGGGGCAGCCGAAAAACTGTTTTTT. Translation gives CASSQDEGAAEKLFF.

The rearrangement uses TRBV12-3 or TRBV12-4 and TRBJ2-5; D ambiguous. CDR3 length: 11 residues. The V end was cut by 5 bases, the J end by 4 bases, with 5 bases between. The CDR3 loop is CASSKGETQYF. DNA for the CDR3: TGTGCCAGCAGTAAAGGAGAGACCCAGTACTTC.

Remarks on this clone: Other DNA sequences in this sample translate to the same CDR3. The chain recombines TRBV12-3 or TRBV12-4 with TRBJ2-3; D is ambiguous. Trimming shortened V by 5 bases and J by 5 bases, and 5 bases separated the two germline ends. CDR3 length: 11 residues. The CDR3 sequence: CASSLGDTQYF. CDR3 nucleotides: TGTGCCAGCAGTCTGGGAGATACGCAGTATTTT.

The chain links TRBV5-6 to TRBJ1-5, with 8 bases that match TRBD1. This CDR3 has 15 residues. The junction had 1 base not matched to a gene; V was cut back by 0 bases and J by 2 bases. In germline, CDR1 is SGHDT, CDR2 YYEEEE. The DNA of the CDR3 is TGTGCCAGCAGCTTGGCGACAGGGGGCAATCAGCCCCAGCATTTT. It codes for CASSLATGGNQPQHF.

This clone occurred a few times. The chain combines TRBV19 with TRBJ1-2, with D possibly TRBD1 on 6 matching bases. This CDR3 is built from 15 residues. V lost 2 bases and J 8 bases, leaving 18 bases between the germline ends. The germline gives CDR1 LNHDA, CDR2 SQIVND (reference sequence). CDR3 residues: CASSIISTGNRGYTF. The CDR3 nucleotides read TGTGCCAGTAGTATAATATCTACAGGGAATAGGGGCTACACCTTC.